This T cell receptor beta chain was documented in a study of blood T cells in healthy people across ages. Study observations and caveats: Strong correlation was found linking TCR beta diversity to naive T cell percentage.

This clonotype came up a few times. The antigen is not known. This CDR3 region has 14 residues. Germline V gene sequence: CDR1 LNHNV, CDR2 YYDKDF (reference sequence). A J-beta primer mix and a sample-barcoded 5' primer were used in a second PCR of about 7 to 12 cycles. TCRdb reprocessed the 5' RACE reads via MiXCR and lists one record per CDR3 protein. The sample shows 750,000 to 950,000 distinct CDR3 sequences, about 53% of them seen only once. The clonotype comes from a man at least 80 years old in good health. This chain uses TRBV15 with TRBJ2-7, with D possibly being TRBD1 (6 bases). The J call is in doubt because the DNA end fits TRBJ2-4 better. The sequencing input was blood. In nucleotides, the CDR3 is TGTGCCACCAGCCCCCGGACAGCTGGCTTCATTCAGTACTTC. Amino acids: CATSPRTAGFIQYF.